Detailed here is one T cell receptor (beta chain). Its antigen is undetermined. Generated by immunoSEQ multiplex PCR, the TCRdb table keeps only in-frame clones and is missing some. Counted here are 90,000 to 140,000 clones, about 86% occurring once; the ten biggest clones make up about 4%. V lost 2 bases and J lost 2, with 10 bases in between. The CDR3 has 15 amino acids. Germline assignment: CDR1 SGHDN and CDR2 FVKESK. These data originate in a study of cytomegalovirus exposure and HLA in healthy donors. Study outcomes and limitations: Most TCR sequences were uncommon, yet certain public TCRs appeared in many donors. Reported results showed that the classifier diagnosed cytomegalovirus status with high specificity and sensitivity.

These donors were members of the roughly 120-subject validation cohort, a group separate from the roughly 670-subject first cohort. The V call is TRBV14, the J call TRBJ2-1; no reliable D call. The origin of this receptor is a woman under 30 in good health and CMV-seropositive. The sequencing input was PBMCs. The CDR3 DNA reads TGTGCCAGCAGCCAAACGCGACTTCCCTACAATGAGCAGTTCTTC. It is translated as CASSQTRLPYNEQFF.